The entry below gives a single TCR beta chain sequence along with its context. As yet, its antigen is unknown. Researchers ran the PCR with 60 Vbeta and 13 Jbeta primers. The method was immunoSEQ multiplex PCR; TCRdb's version includes in-frame clones alone and lacks a portion of them. The sample lists 150,000 to 200,000 clones; around 75% were seen once. The source of the sample is a study of cytomegalovirus exposure and HLA in healthy donors. The CDR3 is 14 residues long. V shed 4 bases and J shed 5 bases, with 12 bases lying between them. Germline assignment: CDR1 SGHVS and CDR2 FNYEAQ. Study-wide findings and caveats: Among donors in an Asian-associated ancestry cluster, a later analysis reportedly found fewer N-insertions than the roughly 610-donor mean. Certain indistinguishable V segments, among them TRBV6-2 and TRBV6-3, were excluded.

This rearrangement joins TRBV7-6 to TRBJ1-3; tentatively, D is TRBD1 (6 bases). The sequenced material came from PBMCs. This TCR came from a man between 18 and 29 years old in good health and CMV-seropositive. CDR3 sequence (DNA): TGTGCCAGCAGCTATACGGACAGCAGAAACACCATATATTTT. It specifies CASSYTDSRNTIYF.